This T cell receptor (beta chain) was sequenced for a study of T cell changes during pregnancy in multiple sclerosis. Per germline, CDR1 MNHEY and CDR2 SMNVEV (reference sequence). After removal of 5 bases from V and 3 bases from J, the junction contained 6 bases not matched to a gene. There are 15 residues in the CDR3. In its sample, this clone was seen once. The data were produced by immunoSEQ multiplex PCR, yet TCRdb's version contains in-frame clones alone and is incomplete. The table lists around 39,000 clones, roughly 84% of them singletons. The receptor was isolated from a female donor with multiple sclerosis, enrolled in a pregnancy study. The J gene is TRBJ1-3, the V gene TRBV27; 8 nucleotides agree with TRBD1. The source material was CD8+ T cells from peripheral blood mononuclear cells, sampled in the first trimester of pregnancy. The CDR3 loop is CASSLTGARGNTIYF. CDR3 DNA sequence: TGTGCCAGCAGTCTGACAGGGGCCCGTGGAAACACCATATATTTT.